The TCR beta chain under discussion was sequenced for a study of blood T cells in healthy people across ages. A second about 7 to 12 cycle PCR used barcoded and J-beta primers. TCRdb itself ran the 5' RACE reads through MiXCR, one entry per CDR3 protein. There are about 1.6 million distinct CDR3 sequences in the sample; almost 35% occur only once, and about 11% lies in the top ten. This CDR3 has 20 residues. V trimming: 2 bases; J trimming: 6 bases; junction bases outside the gene matches: 17. Germline-derived CDR1 and CDR2 are SGHRS and YFSETQ. J is TRBJ2-1 and V is TRBV5-1, with 13 bases matching TRBD2. This sequence originates from a woman under 40 in good health. Sample: blood. CDR3 region: CASSFPRLAGGPSGGNEQFF. CDR3 sequence (DNA): TGCGCCAGCAGCTTCCCCAGACTAGCGGGGGGCCCTTCTGGTGGCAATGAGCAGTTCTTC.